The present T cell receptor beta chain was sequenced within a study of post-analysis software for immune sequencing data. To note about this clonotype: Its antigen is unidentified.

Libraries were made from TCR beta cDNA, and they carried unique molecular identifiers. Approximately 0.5 million cDNA molecules were recovered from an input of 1 to 10 million T cells. TCRdb reanalysed the PCR reads using MiXCR and keeps one entry per CDR3 protein. The sample holds around 400,000 distinct CDR3 sequences, about 40% seen once. The V gene lost 3 bases and the J gene lost 6 bases, with 12 bases spanning the gap. There are 14 residues in the CDR3. Germline-derived CDR1 and CDR2 are MDHEN and SYDVKM. Broader study findings: Patients showed TRBV5-6, TRBV5-1 and TRBV20-1 among 4 or 5 TRBV segments more frequent than in controls.

Sequencing input: blood. The chain combines TRBV28 with TRBJ1-5; no firm D call. This TCR was recovered from a girl aged 2 to 9 with multiple sclerosis. The DNA of the CDR3 is TGTGCCAGCAGTTTTGGTGGCTGGGCTCAGCCCCAGCATTTT. Amino acids: CASSFGGWAQPQHF.